The present T cell receptor beta chain was sequenced within a study of regulatory T cells in long-lasting Graves disease. Combining iRepertoire HTBI primers with Arm-PCR of CDR3 regions, the authors built TCR beta libraries. Each CDR3 protein gets one entry after TCRdb re-called the multiplex PCR reads with MiXCR. This sample has 370,000 or so distinct CDR3 sequences; about 17% occur once, and the top ten carry roughly 21%. As for time point: newly diagnosed GD, antithyroid drugs for less than 3 months. From PBMCs, RNA was extracted and then used to make the TCR library. Roughly 9.9-milliliter peripheral blood samples went into EDTA tubes. This clonotype was seen at least ten times. The V end was cut by 2 bases, the J end by 7 bases, with 14 bases between. Germline values: CDR1 KGHSH, CDR2 LQKENI. The CDR3 length is 14 residues. These records were also assigned to another study, of T cells in Graves' hyperthyroidism and ophthalmopathy. From that report: In the first-round RT-PCR of the TCR CDR3, the HTBI primer set was used. Blood shared most expanded thyroid clonotypes above 0.001. Model output signaled ophthalmopathy a median about seven months ahead of onset.

This chain connects TRBV18 to TRBJ1-2, with D unresolved. This sample comprised peripheral blood mononuclear cells (PBMCs), obtained at new diagnosis, from a patient treated with antithyroid drugs. This sequence originates from a woman aged 18-30 years with Graves disease. CDR3 protein: CASSPKSGMVGYTF. DNA of the CDR3: TGTGCCAGCTCACCAAAATCCGGGATGGTTGGCTACACCTTC.